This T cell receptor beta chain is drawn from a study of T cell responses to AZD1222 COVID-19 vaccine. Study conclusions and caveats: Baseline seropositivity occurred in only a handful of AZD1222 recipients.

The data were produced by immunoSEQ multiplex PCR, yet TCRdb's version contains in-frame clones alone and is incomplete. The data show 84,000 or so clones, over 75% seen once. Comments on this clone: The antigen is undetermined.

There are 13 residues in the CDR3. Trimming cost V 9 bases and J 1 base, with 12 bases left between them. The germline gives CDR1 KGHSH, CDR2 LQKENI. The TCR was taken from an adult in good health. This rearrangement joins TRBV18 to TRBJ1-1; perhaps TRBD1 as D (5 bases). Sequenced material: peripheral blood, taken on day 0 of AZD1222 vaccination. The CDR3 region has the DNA TGTGCCAGTCATCTCGGGGGGAACACTGAAGCTTTCTTT. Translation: CASHLGGNTEAFF.